The rows below give T cell receptor beta chains drawn from one sample of a study of glioma-infiltrating T cells after dendritic cell vaccination. The method was immunoSEQ multiplex PCR; TCRdb's version includes in-frame clones alone and lacks a portion of them. The sample consists of 50,000 to 60,000 clones, about four fifths of them appearing once. The source was blood, collected after dendritic cell vaccination. These receptors originate from a human donor with glioblastoma. Each CDR3 is given with its conserved first and last residue. The D gene is left open where the match is weak. The size field is filled for only some rows; it gives once, few, many or a size class.

j_call | v_call | clone_size | d_call | cdr3_aa | cdr3_nt
TRBJ2-1 | TRBV2 | few | TRBD2 | CASSLSGGSTGGQFF | TGTGCCAGCAGTTTGAGCGGGGGGTCCACCGGGGGGCAGTTCTTC
TRBJ2-2 | TRBV4-1 | - | - | CASQDRLATGELFF | TGCGCCAGCCAAGACAGGTTGGCGACCGGGGAGCTGTTTTTT
TRBJ2-3 | TRBV25-1 | - | TRBD2 | CASSALAGGISTDTQYF | TGTGCCAGCAGTGCGCTAGCGGGGGGAATAAGCACAGATACGCAGTATTTT
TRBJ1-6 | TRBV4-1 | few | - | CASSQRGSNSPLHF | TGCGCCAGCAGCCAACGGGGGTCTAATTCACCCCTCCACTTT
TRBJ1-1 | TRBV7-6 | - | - | CASSPGLNTEAFF | TGTGCCAGCAGCCCAGGGTTGAACACTGAAGCTTTCTTT
TRBJ1-1 | TRBV6-4 | - | - | CASSVFGGNTEAFF | TGTGCCAGCAGTGTCTTCGGGGGAAACACTGAAGCTTTCTTT
TRBJ1-5 | TRBV7-2 | few | TRBD1 | CASSPTWDREQPQHF | TGTGCCAGCAGCCCCACGTGGGACAGGGAACAGCCCCAGCATTTT
TRBJ2-7 | TRBV19 | - | TRBD1 | CASSHRDRGGVEQYF | TGTGCCAGTAGTCACCGGGACAGGGGTGGAGTAGAGCAGTACTTC
TRBJ2-7 | TRBV21-1 | - | - | CASSKAGSGGLTNFCEQYF | TGTGCCAGCAGCAAAGCGGGTAGCGGGGGGCTAACCAACTTCTGCGAGCAGTACTTC
TRBJ1-1 | TRBV5-1 | - | - | CASSSDLNTEAFF | TGCGCCAGCAGCTCTGACTTGAACACTGAAGCTTTCTTT
TRBJ2-7 | TRBV7-8 | - | - | CASSLPRRMGHEQYF | TGTGCCAGCAGCTTACCACGCCGGATGGGCCACGAGCAGTACTTC
TRBJ2-7 | TRBV4-2 | - | TRBD1 | CASSPGPGRTGPRDEQYF | TGTGCCAGCAGCCCGGGACCCGGTCGGACAGGCCCTCGGGACGAGCAGTACTTC
TRBJ1-3 | TRBV6-1 | - | - | CASSELIGGPGNTIYF | TGTGCCAGCAGTGAATTGATTGGGGGCCCTGGAAACACCATATATTTT
TRBJ1-4 | TRBV28 | - | - | CASSPGGGTLEKLFF | TGTGCCAGCAGTCCCGGGGGAGGGACGCTTGAAAAACTGTTTTTT
TRBJ1-3 | TRBV11-2 | - | - | CASSSRVIGNTIYF | TGTGCCAGCAGTTCCAGGGTAATCGGAAACACCATATATTTT
TRBJ1-2 | TRBV18 | - | - | CASSLDSLHGYTF | TGTGCCAGCTCTCTGGACAGCCTTCATGGCTACACCTTC
TRBJ1-1 | TRBV4-1 | - | - | CASSQDQGPGTEAFF | TGCGCCAGCAGCCAAGATCAAGGGCCGGGGACTGAAGCTTTCTTT
TRBJ2-2 | TRBV4-1 | - | TRBD1 | CASSQETGFGGELFF | TGCGCCAGCAGCCAGGAGACAGGGTTTGGCGGGGAGCTGTTTTTT
TRBJ2-6 | TRBV2 | - | - | CASSRSGLSGANVLTF | TGTGCCAGCAGTCGCTCAGGACTCTCTGGGGCCAACGTCCTGACTTTC
TRBJ1-4 | TRBV18 | - | TRBD1 | CASSQQTGVGEKLFF | TGTGCCAGCTCACAACAGACAGGGGTGGGAGAAAAACTGTTTTTT
TRBJ1-3 | TRBV5-6 | few | - | CASSPLSPTDLLSGNTIYF | TGTGCCAGCAGCCCCCTCTCGCCTACAGATCTACTCTCTGGAAACACCATATATTTT
TRBJ1-1 | TRBV9 | - | - | CASSTQTGRENPTEAFF | TGTGCCAGCAGCACCCAGACAGGCCGCGAGAACCCTACTGAAGCTTTCTTT
TRBJ2-1 | TRBV6-1 | - | TRBD1 | CASSGTGGLVDEQFF | TGTGCCAGCAGTGGGACAGGGGGTTTAGTCGATGAGCAGTTCTTC
TRBJ2-1 | TRBV10-1 | - | - | CASSEGSGDYNEQFF | TGCGCCAGCAGTGAAGGTAGCGGAGATTACAATGAGCAGTTCTTC
TRBJ2-3 | TRBV7-2 | - | - | CASSPGTFTDTQYF | TGTGCCAGCAGCCCCGGGACTTTCACAGATACGCAGTATTTT
TRBJ1-2 | TRBV18 | - | TRBD1 | CASSRDRGGDGYTF | TGTGCCAGCTCCCGGGACAGGGGAGGTGACGGCTACACCTTC
TRBJ2-5 | TRBV5-1 | - | TRBD1 | CASSLSPQGAGEQYF | TGCGCCAGCAGCTTGTCGCCACAGGGGGCGGGGGAGCAGTACTTC
TRBJ1-2 | TRBV6-5 | - | - | CASRRGGDGYTF | TGTGCCAGCAGAAGGGGGGGGGATGGCTACACCTTC
TRBJ2-5 | TRBV4-1 | - | TRBD2 | CASSQDRTSGSGLRYF | TGCGCCAGCAGCCAAGATCGGACTAGCGGGTCCGGGCTGCGGTACTTC
TRBJ2-3 | TRBV5-4 | - | - | CASSLVVSGPGDTQYF | TGTGCCAGCAGCTTGGTCGTTAGCGGCCCGGGGGATACGCAGTATTTT
TRBJ1-2 | TRBV29-1 | - | TRBD1 | CSVHRDRRDGYTF | TGCAGCGTACATCGGGACAGAAGAGATGGCTACACCTTC
TRBJ2-1 | TRBV4-1 | - | - | CASSQEGGAGNYNEQFF | TGCGCCAGCAGCCAAGAAGGGGGGGCCGGGAACTACAATGAGCAGTTCTTC
TRBJ2-1 | TRBV7-9 | once | TRBD1 | CASSFEQGVLYEQFF | TGTGCCAGCAGCTTCGAACAGGGGGTTCTTTATGAGCAGTTCTTC
TRBJ2-7 | TRBV9 | - | TRBD1 | CASSVGTGYNEQYF | TGTGCCAGCAGCGTCGGGACAGGGTACAACGAGCAGTACTTC
TRBJ2-1 | TRBV5-1 | - | - | CASSSTGTTFNEQFF | TGCGCCAGCAGCTCTACCGGGACAACCTTCAATGAGCAGTTCTTC
TRBJ1-5 | TRBV5-1 | - | - | CASSATVSNQPQHF | TGCGCCAGCAGCGCGACAGTTAGCAATCAGCCCCAGCATTTT
TRBJ2-5 | TRBV4-1 | - | TRBD2 | CASSQESGGALGPETQYF | TGCGCCAGCAGCCAAGAAAGCGGGGGGGCCTTGGGGCCCGAGACCCAGTACTTC
TRBJ1-2 | TRBV19 | - | TRBD1 | CASSTRQGGYGYTF | TGTGCCAGTAGTACACGACAGGGCGGCTATGGCTACACCTTC
TRBJ1-2 | TRBV19 | few | - | CASRGYYGYTF | TGTGCCAGCCGGGGATACTATGGCTACACCTTC
TRBJ2-2 | TRBV11-1 | - | - | CASSLLNTGELFF | TGTGCCAGCAGCTTATTAAACACCGGGGAGCTGTTTTTT
TRBJ1-1 | TRBV6-6 | - | - | CASSYSGQNEAFF | TGTGCCAGCAGTTACTCCGGACAGAATGAAGCTTTCTTT
TRBJ2-7 | TRBV5-6 | - | - | CASSSDRGGYEQYF | TGTGCCAGCAGTTCCGACCGCGGAGGTTACGAGCAGTACTTC
TRBJ1-1 | TRBV5-1 | - | TRBD1 | CASSLGVQGVNTEAFF | TGCGCCAGCAGCTTGGGGGTTCAGGGGGTGAACACTGAAGCTTTCTTT
TRBJ1-1 | TRBV5-6 | - | - | CASIQFYRAMDGTEAFF | TGTGCCAGCATCCAATTTTACAGGGCGATGGATGGGACTGAAGCTTTCTTT
TRBJ2-5 | TRBV6-1 | once | TRBD1 | CATPPPGQGQETQYF | TGTGCCACTCCGCCGCCAGGACAGGGGCAAGAGACCCAGTACTTC
TRBJ2-1 | TRBV15 | - | - | CATSRDRGISSYNEQFF | TGTGCCACCAGCAGAGATCGAGGGATCAGCTCCTACAATGAGCAGTTCTTC
TRBJ2-7 | TRBV5-1 | - | TRBD2 | CASSTPGLDDTEQYF | TGCGCCAGCAGCACCCCCGGACTAGATGACACGGAGCAGTACTTC
TRBJ1-1 | TRBV4-1 | - | - | CASSQGGGDTEAFF | TGCGCCAGCAGCCAAGGCGGGGGCGACACTGAAGCTTTCTTT
TRBJ2-7 | TRBV5-1 | - | TRBD1 | CASSLGNTGGWEQYF | TGCGCCAGCAGCTTGGGCAACACAGGGGGCTGGGAGCAGTACTTC
TRBJ1-5 | TRBV19 | - | - | CASTKQGFWNQPQHF | TGTGCCAGTACCAAACAGGGTTTTTGGAATCAGCCCCAGCATTTT
TRBJ1-2 | TRBV6-5 | - | - | CASSYGRVGGYTF | TGTGCCAGCAGTTACGGCAGGGTGGGTGGCTACACCTTC
TRBJ1-5 | TRBV30 | once | - | CAWSIDSQPQHF | TGTGCCTGGAGTATCGACAGTCAGCCCCAGCATTTT
TRBJ1-1 | TRBV19 | - | TRBD1 | CASIRTGLNTEAFF | TGTGCCAGTATCCGGACAGGGCTCAACACTGAAGCTTTCTTT
TRBJ2-2 | TRBV19 | - | TRBD1 | CATGQGGSGELFF | TGTGCCACCGGACAGGGTGGGTCCGGGGAGCTGTTTTTT
TRBJ1-1 | TRBV2 | - | - | CASRQGHTEAFF | TGTGCCAGCAGGCAGGGGCACACTGAAGCTTTCTTT
TRBJ1-4 | TRBV7-9 | - | - | CASSQGLRNEKLFF | TGTGCCAGCAGCCAGGGCCTTCGTAATGAAAAACTGTTTTTT
TRBJ1-2 | TRBV6-5 | - | TRBD1 | CASSYLQGADYGYTF | TGTGCCAGCAGTTACCTACAGGGGGCCGACTATGGCTACACCTTC
TRBJ2-1 | TRBV2 | - | TRBD1 | CASSPGQGINNEQFF | TGTGCCAGCAGTCCGGGACAGGGGATCAACAATGAGCAGTTCTTC
TRBJ1-3 | TRBV29-1 | - | - | CSVVGQTGNTIYF | TGCAGCGTCGTCGGACAGACTGGAAACACCATATATTTT
TRBJ2-1 | TRBV6-5 | once | - | CASSYIRGNEQFF | TGTGCCAGCAGTTACATTAGGGGCAATGAGCAGTTCTTC